One sample yielded the 14 T cell receptor beta chains listed below, sequenced in a study of cytomegalovirus exposure and HLA in healthy donors. PCR amplification relied on 60 Vbeta primers (plus 13 Jbeta primers). Assay used: immunoSEQ multiplex PCR; TCRdb lists only in-frame clones, some missing. This sample has 120,000 to 150,000 clones, with around 73% found just once. Sequencing was performed on PBMCs. Receptor source: a woman aged 18-30 years in good health and CMV-seronegative.

The V call is TRBV2, the J call TRBJ1-2; 7 nucleotides align to TRBD1. The CDR3 sequence is 14 residues long. Germline V gene sequence: CDR1 SNHLY, CDR2 FYNNEI. Unmatched junction bases numbered 6, after V lost 6 bases and J lost 2 bases. DNA for the CDR3: TGTGCCAGCAGGGCTCGGACAGGCAACTATGGCTACACCTTC. This encodes CASRARTGNYGYTF. Full variable domain (rest looked up from reference TRBV2 and TRBJ1-2): EPEVTQTPSHQVTQMGQEVILRCVPISNHLYFYWYRQILGQKVEFLVSFYNNEISEKSEIFDDQFSVERPDGSNFTLKIRSTKLEDSAMYFCASRARTGNYGYTFGSGTRLTVV.

On this clone itself: The sample holds other DNA sequences that translate to the same CDR3. The CDR3 spells CASSLNRVNEQFF. CDR3 nucleotides: TGTGCCAGCAGCCTAAACAGGGTCAATGAGCAGTTCTTC. The chain links TRBV7-8 to TRBJ2-1; the D gene is possibly TRBD1 (6 bases). CDR3 length: 13 residues. Germline-derived CDR1 and CDR2 are SGHVS and FQNEAQ. Trimming left V 5 bases short and J 6 bases short, with 11 bases between.

The V call is TRBV9, the J call TRBJ1-2; D is uncertain. V was shortened by 4 bases and J by 1 base, with 2 bases between the two germline ends. The germline V gene has CDR1 SGDLS and CDR2 YYNGEE. CDR3 length: 11 residues. The CDR3 is CASSLNYGYTF. CDR3 DNA sequence: TGTGCCAGCAGCCTTAACTATGGCTACACCTTC. Filled out from reference TRBV9 and TRBJ1-2, the complete variable domain reads DSGVTQTPKHLITATGQRVTLRCSPRSGDLSVYWYQQSLDQGLQFLIQYYNGEERAKGNILERFSAQQFPDLHSELNLSSLELGDSALYFCASSLNYGYTFGSGTRLTVV.

The chain recombines TRBV29-1 with TRBJ2-3; TRBD1 agrees at 7 bases. This CDR3 contains 12 residues. CDR1 is SQVTM and CDR2 is ANQGSEA in the germline V gene. The V segment lost 7 bases and the J segment 4 bases; nucleotides outside the gene matches: 5. DNA for the CDR3: TGCAGCGCTGAGGGGACAGCAGATACGCAGTATTTT. Translation gives CSAEGTADTQYF.

The chain employs TRBV19 and TRBJ1-2; the match to TRBD1 covers 12 bases. The CDR3 totals 12 residues. The junction had 2 bases not matched to a gene; V was cut back by 9 bases and J by 6 bases. Germline V gene lookup returns CDR1 LNHDA and CDR2 SQIVND (reference sequence). Here the CDR3 DNA reads TGTGCCAGCGGGGACAGGGGGCATGGCTACACCTTC. It specifies CASGDRGHGYTF.

The rearrangement links TRBV5-1 to TRBJ2-1, with 7 bases fitting TRBD1. Germline values: CDR1 SGHRS, CDR2 YFSETQ. Trimming took 0 bases from V and 8 from J; bases not matched to a gene: 8. The CDR3 consists of 15 residues. This CDR3 is CASSLERTGMDEQFF. CDR3 DNA: TGCGCCAGCAGCTTGGAAAGGACAGGCATGGATGAGCAGTTCTTC.

This clone appeared a few times. This chain connects TRBV6-1 to TRBJ2-7; 7 nucleotides agree with TRBD2. Germline CDR1 and CDR2: MNHNS and SASEGT. The CDR3 extends over 14 amino acids. J was trimmed by 7 bases and V by 0 bases; bases with no gene match: 6. The CDR3 nucleotides read TGTGCCAGCAGTGAAGCGCGGGGGACTCCAGAGCAGTACGTC. Its translation is CASSEARGTPEQYV.

The chain uses TRBV10-2 and TRBJ1-1; weak D call: TRBD1 (6 bases). CDR1 is WSHSY and CDR2 is SAAADI in the germline V gene. Trimming shortened V by 10 bases and J by 5 bases, and 17 bases separated the two germline ends. The CDR3 loop spans 13 amino acids. The DNA of the CDR3 is TGCGCCACCACAGGGAATTTGGCGACTGAAGCTTTCTTT. Its translation: CATTGNLATEAFF.

This chain uses TRBV7-2 with TRBJ2-5; possibly TRBD1 for D (6 bases). The germline CDR1 and CDR2 sequences are SGHTA and FQGNSA. The CDR3 spans 14 residues. Deletions cut 5 bases from V and 1 base from J, with 11 bases between. Here the CDR3 reads CASSERQVQETQYF. The DNA for the CDR3 is TGTGCCAGCAGCGAAAGACAGGTCCAAGAGACCCAGTACTTC.

CDR3 loop: CASSLKTSGSPDTQYF. The CDR3 DNA sequence: TGTGCCAGCAGCTTGAAGACTAGCGGGAGCCCAGATACGCAGTATTTT. V gene TRBV5-5 combines with J gene TRBJ2-3, with TRBD2 matching over 12 bases. V was clipped by 1 base and J by 4 bases; unmatched bases: 4. Germline V lookup: CDR1 SGHKS, CDR2 YYEKEE (reference sequence). CDR3 length: 16 residues.

The rearrangement links TRBV10-3 to TRBJ2-1; 8 bases fit TRBD1. The germline V gene encodes CDR1 ENHRY and CDR2 SYGVKD. The CDR3 spans 15 residues. V trimming: 8 bases; J trimming: 5 bases; junction bases outside the gene matches: 11. The chain's CDR3 is CAIENGQGGNNEQFF. The CDR3 DNA is TGTGCCATCGAAAATGGACAGGGAGGAAACAATGAGCAGTTCTTC.

This clone was found a few times. The rearrangement uses TRBV5-1 and TRBJ2-1, with TRBD2 identical over 13 bases. J lost 4 bases, V lost 4 bases, and 8 bases had no gene match. This CDR3 region has 17 residues. Germline CDR1 reads SGHRS; CDR2 reads YFSETQ. CDR3 loop: CASSPTSGRARYNEQFF. CDR3 nucleotide sequence: TGCGCCAGCAGCCCTACTAGCGGGAGGGCCCGGTACAATGAGCAGTTCTTC.

The chain uses TRBV6-1 and TRBJ2-7; 10 bases align to TRBD1. The ends lost 6 bases at V and 5 bases at J; junction bases unmatched: 10. CDR3 size: 15 residues. In germline, CDR1 is MNHNS, CDR2 SASEGT. CDR3 sequence (DNA): TGTGCCAGCAGGAGACAGGGGGCAGACCCCCACGAGCAGTACTTC. Its protein product is CASRRQGADPHEQYF.

The chain couples TRBV6-1 to TRBJ1-5, with TRBD1 identical over 12 bases. This CDR3 spans 15 amino acids. Germline V lookup: CDR1 MNHNS, CDR2 SASEGT. J was trimmed by 6 bases and V by 8 bases; bases with no gene match: 8. CDR3 in amino acids: CASVRGDRGPQPQHF. CDR3 nucleotide sequence: TGTGCCAGCGTGAGGGGGGACAGGGGGCCTCAGCCCCAGCATTTT.